This TCR beta chain is from a study of blood T cell repertoires in COVID-19. Overall study context: The samples span acute and convalescent COVID-19 from the United States, Italy and Spain. Nucleic acid was either cDNA or gDNA, and it came from T cells, B-cell-depleted T cells, or PBMCs.

Produced via immunoSEQ multiplex PCR; TCRdb's table is partial and in-frame only. The table has more than 75,000 clones, roughly four fifths seen once. The CDR3 runs 13 residues. Trimming took 4 bases from V and 0 from J, leaving 6 bases between them. The V gene's germline CDR1 is SNHLY and CDR2 FYNNEI. The TCR comes from a human donor in a cohort sampled during active COVID-19. The source material was peripheral blood. The chain links TRBV2 to TRBJ1-1, with unresolved D. In DNA form, the CDR3 reads TGTGCCAGCAGTGGACTGTTGAACACTGAAGCTTTCTTT. Amino acids: CASSGLLNTEAFF.